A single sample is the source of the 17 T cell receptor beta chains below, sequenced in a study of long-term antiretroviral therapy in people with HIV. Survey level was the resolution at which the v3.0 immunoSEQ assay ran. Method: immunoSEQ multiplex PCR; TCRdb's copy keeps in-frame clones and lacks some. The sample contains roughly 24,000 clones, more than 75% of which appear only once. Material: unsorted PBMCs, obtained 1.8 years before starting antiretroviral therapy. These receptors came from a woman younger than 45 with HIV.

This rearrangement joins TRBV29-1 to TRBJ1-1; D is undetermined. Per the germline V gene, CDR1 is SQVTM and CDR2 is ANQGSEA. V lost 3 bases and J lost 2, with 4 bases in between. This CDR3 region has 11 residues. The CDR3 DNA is TGCAGCGTTGAGTCTAACACTGAAGCTTTCTTT. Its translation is CSVESNTEAFF.

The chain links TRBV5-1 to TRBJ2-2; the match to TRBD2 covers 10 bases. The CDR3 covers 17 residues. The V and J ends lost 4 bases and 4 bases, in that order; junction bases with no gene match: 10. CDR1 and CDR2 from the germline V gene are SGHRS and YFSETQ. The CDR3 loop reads CASSEERGGPGTGELFF. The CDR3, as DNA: TGCGCCAGCAGCGAAGAGCGGGGGGGCCCTGGCACCGGGGAGCTGTTTTTT.

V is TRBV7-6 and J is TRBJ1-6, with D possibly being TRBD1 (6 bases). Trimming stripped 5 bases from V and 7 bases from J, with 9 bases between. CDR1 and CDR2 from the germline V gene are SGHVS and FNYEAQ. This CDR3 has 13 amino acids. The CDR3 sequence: CASSPGQNSPLHF. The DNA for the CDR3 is TGTGCCAGCAGCCCAGGACAGAATTCACCCCTCCACTTT.

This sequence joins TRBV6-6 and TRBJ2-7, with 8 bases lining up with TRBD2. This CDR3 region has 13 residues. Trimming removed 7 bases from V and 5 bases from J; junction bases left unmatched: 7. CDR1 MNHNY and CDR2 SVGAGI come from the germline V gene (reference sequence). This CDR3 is CASTRGGSHEQYV. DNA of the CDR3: TGTGCCAGCACCCGGGGGGGATCCCACGAGCAGTACGTC.

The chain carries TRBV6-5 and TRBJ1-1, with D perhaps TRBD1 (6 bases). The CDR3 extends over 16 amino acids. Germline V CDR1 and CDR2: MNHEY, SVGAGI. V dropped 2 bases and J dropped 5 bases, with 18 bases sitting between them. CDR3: CASSYRTTGGGTEAFF. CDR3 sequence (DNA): TGTGCCAGCAGTTACCGCACGACAGGCGGAGGAACTGAAGCTTTCTTT.

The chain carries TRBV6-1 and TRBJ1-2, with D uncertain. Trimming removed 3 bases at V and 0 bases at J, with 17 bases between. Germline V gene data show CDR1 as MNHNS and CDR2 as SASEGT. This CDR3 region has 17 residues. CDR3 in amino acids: CASSDQSPKDANYGYTF. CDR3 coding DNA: TGTGCCAGCAGTGATCAATCCCCGAAAGACGCTAACTATGGCTACACCTTC.

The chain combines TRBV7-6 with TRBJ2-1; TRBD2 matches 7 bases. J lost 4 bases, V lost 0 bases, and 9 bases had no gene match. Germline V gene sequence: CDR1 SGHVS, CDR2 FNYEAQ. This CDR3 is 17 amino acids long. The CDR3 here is CASSLASPSGTYNEQFF. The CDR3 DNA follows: TGTGCCAGCAGCTTAGCCTCCCCCAGCGGGACGTACAATGAGCAGTTCTTC. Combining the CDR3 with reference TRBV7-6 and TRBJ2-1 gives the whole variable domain GAGVSQSPRYKVTKRGQDVALRCDPISGHVSLYWYRQALGQGPEFLTYFNYEAQQDKSGLPNDRFSAERPEGSISTLTIQRTEQRDSAMYRCASSLASPSGTYNEQFFGPGTRLTVL.

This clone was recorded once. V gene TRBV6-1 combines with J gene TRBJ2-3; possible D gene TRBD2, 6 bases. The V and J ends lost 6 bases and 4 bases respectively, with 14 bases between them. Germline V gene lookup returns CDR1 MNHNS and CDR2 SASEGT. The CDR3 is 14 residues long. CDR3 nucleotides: TGTGCCAGCAGAGACTTGCGCGGGGCAGATACGCAGTATTTT. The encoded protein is CASRDLRGADTQYF.

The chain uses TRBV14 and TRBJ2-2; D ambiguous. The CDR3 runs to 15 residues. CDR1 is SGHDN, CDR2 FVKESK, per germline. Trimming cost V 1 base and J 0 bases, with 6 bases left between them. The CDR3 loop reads CASSQVSSNTGELFF. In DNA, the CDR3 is TGTGCCAGCAGCCAAGTGTCTTCGAACACCGGGGAGCTGTTTTTT.

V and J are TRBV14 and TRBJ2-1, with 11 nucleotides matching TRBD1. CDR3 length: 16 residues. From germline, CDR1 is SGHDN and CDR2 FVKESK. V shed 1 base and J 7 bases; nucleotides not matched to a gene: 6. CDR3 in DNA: TGTGCCAGCAGCCAAGTGGGGACAGGGGGAGGAAATGAGCAGTTCTTC. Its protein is CASSQVGTGGGNEQFF.

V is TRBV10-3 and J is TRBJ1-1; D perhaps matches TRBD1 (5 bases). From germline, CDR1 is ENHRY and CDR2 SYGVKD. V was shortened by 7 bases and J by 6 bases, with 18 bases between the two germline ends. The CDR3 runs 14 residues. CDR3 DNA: TGTGCCATCAAACGGGACTCCGGAGGGGCTGAAGCTTTCTTT. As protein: CAIKRDSGGAEAFF.

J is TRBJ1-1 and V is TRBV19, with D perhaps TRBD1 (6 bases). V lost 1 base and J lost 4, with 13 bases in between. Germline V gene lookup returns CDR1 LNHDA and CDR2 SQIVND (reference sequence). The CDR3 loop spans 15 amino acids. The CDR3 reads CASSIASGVVTEAFF. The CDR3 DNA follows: TGTGCCAGTAGTATAGCTTCAGGGGTGGTCACTGAAGCTTTCTTT.

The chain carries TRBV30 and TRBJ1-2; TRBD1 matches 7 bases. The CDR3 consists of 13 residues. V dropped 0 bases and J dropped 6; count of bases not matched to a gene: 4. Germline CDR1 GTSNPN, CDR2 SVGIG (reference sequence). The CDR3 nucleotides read TGTGCCTGGAGTGTAGACAGGGCCCATGGCTACACCTTC. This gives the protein CAWSVDRAHGYTF.

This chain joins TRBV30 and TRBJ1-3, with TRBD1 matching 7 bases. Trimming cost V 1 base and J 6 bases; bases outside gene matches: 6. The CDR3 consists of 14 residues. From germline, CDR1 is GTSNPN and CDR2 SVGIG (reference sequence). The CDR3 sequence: CAWSDQTGVNTIYF. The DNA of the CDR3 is TGTGCCTGGAGTGACCAAACAGGGGTAAACACCATATATTTT.

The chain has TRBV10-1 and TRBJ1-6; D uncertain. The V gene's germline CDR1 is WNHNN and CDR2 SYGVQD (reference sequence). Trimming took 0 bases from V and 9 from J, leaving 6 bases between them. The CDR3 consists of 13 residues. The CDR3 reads CASSESWGSPLHF. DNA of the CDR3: TGCGCCAGCAGTGAGTCGTGGGGTTCACCCCTCCACTTT.

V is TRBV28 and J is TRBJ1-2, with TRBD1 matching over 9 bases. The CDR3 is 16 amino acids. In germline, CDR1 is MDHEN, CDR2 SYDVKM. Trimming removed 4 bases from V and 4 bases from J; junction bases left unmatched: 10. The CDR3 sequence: CASSSLQTDRGYGYTF. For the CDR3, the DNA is TGTGCCAGCAGTTCACTACAAACGGACAGGGGCTATGGCTACACCTTC.

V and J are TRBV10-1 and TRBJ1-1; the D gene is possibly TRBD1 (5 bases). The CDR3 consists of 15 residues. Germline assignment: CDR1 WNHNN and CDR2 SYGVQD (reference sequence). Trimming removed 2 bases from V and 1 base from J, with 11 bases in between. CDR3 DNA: TGCGCCAGCAGTGAGAGTGGGCAGGGGAACACTGAAGCTTTCTTT. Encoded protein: CASSESGQGNTEAFF.